Listed here is a single T cell receptor (beta chain). The sample comes from a study of OX40 agonist ivuxolimab in advanced cancers. This table comes from immunoSEQ multiplex PCR, and its TCRdb copy is limited to in-frame clones, with some not included. The sample consists of about 47,000 clones, approximately 88% of them appearing once. The CDR3 length is 13 residues. Looked up from germline, CDR1 is MDHEN and CDR2 is SYDVKM. The V gene end was trimmed by 9 bases and the J gene end by 3 bases; junction bases not matched to a gene: 8. The chain links TRBV28 to TRBJ2-7; 7 nucleotides align to TRBD2. The clonotype comes from an adult with an advanced solid tumor such as melanoma, head and neck, liver or kidney cancer. Sequences were derived from CD4+ or CD8+ T cells sorted from blood, sampled in a trial of the OX40 agonist ivuxolimab. Here the CDR3 reads CASGRGGGYEQYF. The DNA of the CDR3 is TGTGCCAGTGGGAGGGGTGGAGGCTACGAGCAGTACTTC.